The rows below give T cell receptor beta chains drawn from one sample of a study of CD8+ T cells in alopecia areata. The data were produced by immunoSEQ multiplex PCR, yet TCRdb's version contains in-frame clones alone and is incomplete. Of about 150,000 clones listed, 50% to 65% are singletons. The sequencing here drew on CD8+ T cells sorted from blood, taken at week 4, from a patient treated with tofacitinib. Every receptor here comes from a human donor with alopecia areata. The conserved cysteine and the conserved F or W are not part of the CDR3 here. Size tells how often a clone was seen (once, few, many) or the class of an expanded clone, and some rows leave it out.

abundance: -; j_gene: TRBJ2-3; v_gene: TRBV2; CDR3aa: ASSPLKGTGADTQY
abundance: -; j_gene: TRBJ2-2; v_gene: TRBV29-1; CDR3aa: SVETVNTGELF
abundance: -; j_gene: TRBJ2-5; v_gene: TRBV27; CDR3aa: ASSLLWRSLAGDPKETQY
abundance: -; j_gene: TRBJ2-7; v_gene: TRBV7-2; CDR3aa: ASSGTDSYEQY
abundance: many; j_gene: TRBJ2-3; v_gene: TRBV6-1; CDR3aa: ASSDWVSKVTDTQY
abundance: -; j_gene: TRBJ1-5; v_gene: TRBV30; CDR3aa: AWNRQTNQPQH
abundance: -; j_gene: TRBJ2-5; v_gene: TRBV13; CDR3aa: ASSLGRQETQY
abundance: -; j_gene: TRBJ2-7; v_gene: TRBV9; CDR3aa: ASSVGPSYEQY
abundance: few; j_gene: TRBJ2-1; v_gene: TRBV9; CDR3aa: ASNQGRSSYNEQF
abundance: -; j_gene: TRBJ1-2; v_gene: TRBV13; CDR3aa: ASSLGRTTGYGYT
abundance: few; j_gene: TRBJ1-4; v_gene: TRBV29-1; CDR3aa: SVRDRDEKLF
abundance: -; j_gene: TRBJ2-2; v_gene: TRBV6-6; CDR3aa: ASSSGQDTGELF
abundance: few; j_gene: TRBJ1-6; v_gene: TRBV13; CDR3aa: ASSTATGAKSPLH
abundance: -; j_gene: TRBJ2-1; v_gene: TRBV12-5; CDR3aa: ASGSLGEQF
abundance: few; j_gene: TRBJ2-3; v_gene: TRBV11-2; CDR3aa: ASSPIAGGSTDTQY
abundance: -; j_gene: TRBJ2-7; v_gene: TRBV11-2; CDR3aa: ASSSATGMSSYEQY
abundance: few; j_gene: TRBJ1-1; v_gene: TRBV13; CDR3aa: ASSSLGTEAF
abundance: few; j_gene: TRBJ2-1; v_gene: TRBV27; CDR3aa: ATGGTGGSEQF
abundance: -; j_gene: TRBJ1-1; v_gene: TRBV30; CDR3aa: AWTGGKNTEAF